This entry lists 18 T cell receptor beta chains sequenced from one sample in a study of blood T cell repertoires in COVID-19. Assay: immunoSEQ multiplex PCR; the TCRdb copy retains only in-frame clones and omits some. The sample has some 68,000 clones, less than 95% seen once. The sequencing input was peripheral blood. The origin of the receptors is a man over 45 with COVID-19, enrolled during active disease.

This clone came up once. The V gene is TRBV30, the J gene TRBJ1-4; unclear D gene. This CDR3 is built from 12 residues. Germline V gene sequence: CDR1 GTSNPN, CDR2 SVGIG (reference sequence). Between the trimmed V and J ends, which lost 3 bases and 0 bases, there was a span of 2 bases. The CDR3 region has the DNA TGTGCCTGGAGCGCAACTAATGAAAAACTGTTTTTT. Protein sequence: CAWSATNEKLFF.

This clone was found a few times. V usage is TRBV27 and J usage is TRBJ2-1; TRBD2 matches 8 bases. CDR1 and CDR2 (germline): MNHEY, SMNVEV (reference sequence). Losses at the gene ends were 6 bases for V and 1 base for J; bases not matched to a gene: 5. The CDR3 totals 15 residues. The CDR3 DNA reads as TGTGCCAGCAGGACCAAGCGGGAGTCCTACAATGAGCAGTTCTTC. Translating gives CASRTKRESYNEQFF.

The chain combines TRBV11-1 with TRBJ2-4, with D maybe TRBD1 (6 bases). This CDR3 region has 14 residues. Germline-derived CDR1 and CDR2 are SGHAT and FQDESV (reference sequence). The V gene lost 6 bases and the J gene lost 4 bases, with 13 bases spanning the gap. CDR3 coding DNA: TGTGCCAGCAGACCACCCGGGACAAAAAACATTCAGTACTTC. Protein sequence: CASRPPGTKNIQYF.

This clone turned up a few times. V usage is TRBV7-9 and J usage is TRBJ1-6; D remains ambiguous. Germline V gene sequence: CDR1 SEHNR, CDR2 FQNEAQ (reference sequence). The CDR3 has 15 amino acids. V gave up 5 bases and J gave up 10 bases, with 18 bases separating them. In DNA form, the CDR3 reads TGTGCCAGCAGCCCCCTTCCAGCGAGGGAGTCACCCCTCCACTTT. Translating gives CASSPLPARESPLHF.

This chain joins TRBV5-4 and TRBJ1-4; 10 bases align to TRBD1. The V segment lost 0 bases and the J segment 8 bases; nucleotides outside the gene matches: 4. Germline CDR1 SGHNT, CDR2 YYREEE (reference sequence). The CDR3 is made up of 15 amino acids. The CDR3 reads CASSLEPGQGEKLFF. For the CDR3, the DNA is TGTGCCAGCAGCTTGGAACCGGGACAGGGGGAAAAACTGTTTTTT. Combining the CDR3 with reference TRBV5-4 and TRBJ1-4 gives the whole variable domain ETGVTQSPTHLIKTRGQQVTLRCSSQSGHNTVSWYQQALGQGPQFIFQYYREEENGRGNFPPRFSGLQFPNYSSELNVNALELDDSALYLCASSLEPGQGEKLFFGSGTQLSVL.

This chain's CDR3 is CASSLSGGPYNEQFF. The CDR3 bases are TGTGCCAGCAGCTTATCAGGGGGCCCCTACAATGAGCAGTTCTTC. This chain connects TRBV7-3 to TRBJ2-1; 8 nucleotides align to TRBD1. The germline gives CDR1 SGHTA, CDR2 FQGTGA. This CDR3 has 15 amino acids. V shed 2 bases and J 2 bases; nucleotides not matched to a gene: 2.

This clone was counted between two and nine times. The chain has TRBV7-9 and TRBJ1-6; 7 nucleotides line up with TRBD1. This CDR3 spans 14 amino acids. CDR1 SEHNR and CDR2 FQNEAQ come from the germline V gene (reference sequence). V lost 8 bases and J lost 7; bases outside the gene matches: 8. The CDR3 is CASGNRGRNSPLHF. CDR3 in DNA: TGTGCCAGCGGGAACAGGGGAAGGAATTCACCCCTCCACTTT.

The chain couples TRBV19 to TRBJ2-5, with 13 positions matching TRBD2. This CDR3 has 17 amino acids. V trimming: 3 bases; J trimming: 7 bases; junction bases outside the gene matches: 11. CDR1 LNHDA and CDR2 SQIVND come from the germline V gene (reference sequence). Written as DNA, the CDR3 is TGTGCCAGTAGTATTCAACTAGCGGGAGGGGGTGAGGTGACCCAGTACTTC. It translates to CASSIQLAGGGEVTQYF.

This clone was seen only once. This chain joins TRBV28 and TRBJ1-2; D is possibly TRBD1 (5 bases). CDR1 MDHEN and CDR2 SYDVKM come from the germline V gene. The CDR3 is made up of 15 amino acids. The ends were cut back, 3 bases at V and 1 base at J, with 12 bases in the middle. In DNA form, the CDR3 reads TGTGCCAGCAGTTTGGTCGGGGGGGTTAACTATGGCTACACCTTC. It encodes CASSLVGGVNYGYTF.

This clone was observed a single time. The chain carries TRBV27 and TRBJ2-7, with D tentatively TRBD2 (6 bases). In germline, CDR1 is MNHEY, CDR2 SMNVEV (reference sequence). V dropped 5 bases and J dropped 3 bases, with 20 bases sitting between them. The length of the CDR3 is 16 residues. The CDR3 DNA is TGTGCCAGCAGTCTATACCGCGGGATACTTTACTACGAGCAGTACTTC. This encodes CASSLYRGILYYEQYF.

The rearrangement links TRBV25-1 to TRBJ1-2, with D tentatively TRBD1 (6 bases). Germline CDR1 and CDR2: MGHDK and SYGVNS. The CDR3 runs to 13 residues. V lost 3 bases and J 7 bases, leaving 12 bases between the germline ends. CDR3 in amino acids: CASSDSRGGGYTF. The CDR3 nucleotides read TGTGCCAGCAGTGATTCGAGGGGGGGTGGCTACACCTTC.

This rearrangement joins TRBV6-1 to TRBJ2-3, with 8 bases aligning to TRBD2. V was pared by 2 bases and J by 0 bases, with 7 bases of the junction left unmatched. The CDR3 consists of 17 residues. Germline V gene sequence: CDR1 MNHNS, CDR2 SASEGT. The CDR3 reads CASSEWSSGASTDTQYF. The CDR3 DNA follows: TGTGCCAGCAGTGAATGGAGTAGCGGGGCTAGCACAGATACGCAGTATTTT.

V usage is TRBV25-1 and J usage is TRBJ2-1; a weak D match, TRBD2 (5 bases). V lost 0 bases and J 6 bases, leaving 9 bases between the germline ends. The CDR3 runs to 14 residues. Germline V lookup: CDR1 MGHDK, CDR2 SYGVNS. The CDR3 bases are TGTGCCAGCAGTGAATATTCGGCGGGCAATGAGCAGTTCTTC. Translating gives CASSEYSAGNEQFF.

V and J are TRBV4-1 and TRBJ1-2; TRBD1 matches at 9 bases. There are 15 residues in the CDR3. The V gene's germline CDR1 is MGHRA and CDR2 YSYEKL. V shed 0 bases and J 8 bases; nucleotides not matched to a gene: 7. CDR3 in amino acids: CASSQDPGQGSGYTF. CDR3 coding DNA: TGCGCCAGCAGCCAAGATCCGGGACAGGGATCAGGCTACACCTTC.

The rearrangement joins TRBV7-2 to TRBJ2-7; D not resolved. Germline CDR1 reads SGHTA; CDR2 reads FQGNSA. This CDR3 contains 15 residues. V was pared by 5 bases and J by 7 bases, with 21 bases between. The CDR3 coding sequence is TGTGCCAGCAGCCCCCCCCCGACCGGCCACGGGGAGCAGTACTTC. This sequence encodes CASSPPPTGHGEQYF.

The chain joins TRBV7-6 to TRBJ2-2, with D tentatively TRBD1 (6 bases). V dropped 2 bases and J dropped 1 base, with 17 bases sitting between them. The CDR3 is 18 residues long. The V gene's germline CDR1 is SGHVS and CDR2 FNYEAQ. As DNA, the CDR3 is TGTGCCAGCAGCTTAAGGGGCTTGACAGGACAGAACACCGGGGAGCTGTTTTTT. This codes for CASSLRGLTGQNTGELFF.

The rearrangement links TRBV9 to TRBJ1-2; 7 bases are shared with TRBD1. V shed 3 bases, J shed 0 bases, and the junction held 11 bases outside the gene matches. The CDR3 is made up of 17 amino acids. The germline V gene encodes CDR1 SGDLS and CDR2 YYNGEE. The CDR3 sequence: CASSARQGTWANYGYTF. CDR3 sequence (DNA): TGTGCCAGCAGCGCACGACAGGGTACGTGGGCTAACTATGGCTACACCTTC.

This rearrangement joins TRBV7-2 to TRBJ2-1; 10 bases align to TRBD1. Germline trimming cut 5 bases from V and 2 bases from J; bases unmatched to any gene: 3. The germline V gene has CDR1 SGHTA and CDR2 FQGNSA. CDR3 length: 15 residues. CDR3 region: CASSTGTGAYNEQFF. The CDR3 DNA reads TGTGCCAGCAGCACAGGGACAGGGGCCTACAATGAGCAGTTCTTC.